The rows below give T cell receptor beta chains drawn from one sample of a study of blood T cells in healthy people across ages. TCRdb independently ran MiXCR on the 5' RACE reads; one entry per CDR3 protein. The sample holds some 930,000 distinct CDR3 sequences; around 29% are singletons and the top ten take roughly 10%. Another study also made use of these data, one on T cells of mothers and their children.

The sequencing input was blood. The receptors shown here come from a woman aged 40 to 55 in good health. The CDR3 runs from the conserved cysteine through the conserved F or W. D genes are given only for firm matches. A clone size is listed for some rows: how often the clone was seen (once, few, many), or a class if it is expanded.

CDR3 protein: CASGQGFSNQPQHF; CDR3 DNA: TGTGCCAGCGGACAGGGGTTTAGCAATCAGCCCCAGCATTTT; V gene: TRBV6-5; J gene: TRBJ1-5; clone size: once; D gene: TRBD1
CDR3 protein: CASRQPSSYNEQYF; CDR3 DNA: TGTGCCAGCAGGCAACCGAGCTCCTACAATGAGCAGTACTTC; V gene: TRBV6-2/TRBV6-3; J gene: TRBJ2-4; clone size: -; D gene: -
CDR3 protein: CSARDVLAGGNYEQYF; CDR3 DNA: TGCAGTGCTAGAGATGTGCTAGCGGGGGGGAACTACGAGCAGTACTTC; V gene: TRBV20-1; J gene: TRBJ2-7; clone size: -; D gene: TRBD2
CDR3 protein: CASSRRLAGDSSYEQYF; CDR3 DNA: TGTGCCAGCAGTCGGAGACTAGCGGGGGATAGCTCCTACGAGCAGTACTTC; V gene: TRBV12-3/TRBV12-4; J gene: TRBJ2-7; clone size: few; D gene: TRBD2
CDR3 protein: CSATNTEAFF; CDR3 DNA: TGCAGCGCTACGAACACTGAAGCTTTCTTT; V gene: TRBV20-1; J gene: TRBJ1-1; clone size: many; D gene: -
CDR3 protein: CSARDESLSGPQHF; CDR3 DNA: TGCAGTGCTAGAGATGAATCTCTTTCGGGGCCCCAGCATTTC; V gene: TRBV20-1; J gene: TRBJ1-5; clone size: few; D gene: -
CDR3 protein: CASSSSPAGVREQFF; CDR3 DNA: TGTGCCAGCAGCTCCTCCCCTGCGGGGGTGCGTGAGCAGTTCTTC; V gene: TRBV7-3; J gene: TRBJ2-1; clone size: few; D gene: TRBD2
CDR3 protein: CASGLDSGTSGGGYTF; CDR3 DNA: TGTGCTAGTGGTTTGGACTCCGGGACATCTGGGGGAGGCTACACCTTC; V gene: TRBV12-5; J gene: TRBJ1-2; clone size: -; D gene: -
CDR3 protein: CSVSGGSTDTQYF; CDR3 DNA: TGCAGCGTCTCAGGGGGCTCCACAGATACGCAGTATTTT; V gene: TRBV29-1; J gene: TRBJ2-3; clone size: -; D gene: TRBD1
CDR3 protein: CASRGDKLGTDTQYF; CDR3 DNA: TGTGCCAGCAGGGGTGACAAGCTTGGCACAGATACGCAGTATTTT; V gene: TRBV2; J gene: TRBJ2-3; clone size: -; D gene: -
CDR3 protein: CASSDYAGSYGYTF; CDR3 DNA: TGTGCCAGCAGTGACTATGCGGGGTCCTATGGCTACACCTTC; V gene: TRBV6-4; J gene: TRBJ1-2; clone size: -; D gene: -
CDR3 protein: CSVDGVRETDTQYF; CDR3 DNA: TGCAGCGTGGATGGAGTAAGGGAAACAGATACGCAGTATTTT; V gene: TRBV29-1; J gene: TRBJ2-3; clone size: -; D gene: -
CDR3 protein: CASRRRANYGYTF; CDR3 DNA: TGTGCCAGCAGAAGACGTGCTAACTATGGCTACACCTTC; V gene: TRBV12-3/TRBV12-4; J gene: TRBJ1-2; clone size: -; D gene: -
CDR3 protein: CSAPRTGNNQPQHF; CDR3 DNA: TGCAGTGCTCCGAGGACAGGGAATAATCAGCCCCAGCATTTT; V gene: TRBV20-1; J gene: TRBJ1-5; clone size: -; D gene: TRBD1
CDR3 protein: CATQEDRVNTEAFF; CDR3 DNA: TGTGCCACTCAAGAGGACAGAGTGAACACTGAAGCTTTCTTT; V gene: TRBV25-1; J gene: TRBJ1-1; clone size: -; D gene: -
CDR3 protein: CASSQANRGRAAEQFF; CDR3 DNA: TGCGCCAGCAGCCAAGCGAACAGGGGGCGAGCAGCGGAGCAGTTCTTC; V gene: TRBV4-1; J gene: TRBJ2-1; clone size: few; D gene: TRBD1
CDR3 protein: CASSLSPLSYNEQFF; CDR3 DNA: TGTGCCAGCAGTTTAAGTCCTCTCTCCTACAATGAGCAGTTCTTC; V gene: TRBV28; J gene: TRBJ2-1; clone size: -; D gene: -
CDR3 protein: CASSYPTGSYEQYF; CDR3 DNA: TGTGCCAGCAGTTACCCGACTGGAAGCTACGAGCAGTACTTC; V gene: TRBV6-6; J gene: TRBJ2-7; clone size: -; D gene: -
CDR3 protein: CAWSTLGKGQFF; CDR3 DNA: TGTGCCTGGAGCACCTTGGGGAAGGGGCAGTTCTTC; V gene: TRBV30; J gene: TRBJ2-1; clone size: few; D gene: -
CDR3 protein: CASSIDPPELGTNTQYF; CDR3 DNA: TGTGCCAGTAGTATAGATCCGCCGGAACTAGGGACCAATACGCAGTATTTT; V gene: TRBV19; J gene: TRBJ2-3; clone size: -; D gene: -
CDR3 protein: CASSFSRTPNEQFF; CDR3 DNA: TGTGCCAGCAGCTTCTCCCGGACACCCAATGAGCAGTTCTTC; V gene: TRBV5-5; J gene: TRBJ2-1; clone size: -; D gene: -
CDR3 protein: CASSLILAGDTDEQFF; CDR3 DNA: TGTGCCAGCAGCTTAATCCTAGCGGGGGATACCGATGAGCAGTTCTTC; V gene: TRBV7-9; J gene: TRBJ2-1; clone size: -; D gene: TRBD2
CDR3 protein: CSVETGGSYEQYF; CDR3 DNA: TGCAGCGTCGAGACAGGAGGCTCCTACGAGCAGTACTTC; V gene: TRBV29-1; J gene: TRBJ2-7; clone size: many; D gene: -
CDR3 protein: CASSTSGSGADTQYF; CDR3 DNA: TGTGCCAGCAGTACATCCGGCTCAGGGGCAGATACGCAGTATTTT; V gene: TRBV28; J gene: TRBJ2-3; clone size: -; D gene: -
CDR3 protein: CASSPYLAGGPYEQYF; CDR3 DNA: TGTGCCAGCAGCCCCTATCTAGCGGGGGGCCCCTACGAGCAGTACTTC; V gene: TRBV7-9; J gene: TRBJ2-7; clone size: few; D gene: TRBD2
CDR3 protein: CASSHLDETQYF; CDR3 DNA: TGCGCCAGCAGCCACCTGGATGAGACCCAGTACTTC; V gene: TRBV4-1; J gene: TRBJ2-5; clone size: many; D gene: -
CDR3 protein: CASSFPDGDEQFF; CDR3 DNA: TGTGCCAGCAGTTTCCCGGACGGTGATGAGCAGTTCTTC; V gene: TRBV28; J gene: TRBJ2-1; clone size: few; D gene: -
CDR3 protein: CSARSSGGMYNEQFF; CDR3 DNA: TGCAGTGCTAGATCTAGCGGGGGGATGTACAATGAGCAGTTCTTC; V gene: TRBV20-1; J gene: TRBJ2-1; clone size: few; D gene: TRBD2
CDR3 protein: CSARDSTGSSGNTIYF; CDR3 DNA: TGCAGTGCTAGAGACTCGACAGGGAGCTCTGGAAACACCATATATTTT; V gene: TRBV20-1; J gene: TRBJ1-3; clone size: -; D gene: TRBD1
CDR3 protein: CASSEIMAGQQGETQYF; CDR3 DNA: TGTGCCAGCAGTGAAATCATGGCAGGGCAACAGGGAGAGACCCAGTACTTC; V gene: TRBV2; J gene: TRBJ2-5; clone size: few; D gene: -
CDR3 protein: CASSVDYYGYTF; CDR3 DNA: TGTGCCAGCAGCGTAGATTACTATGGCTACACCTTC; V gene: TRBV9; J gene: TRBJ1-2; clone size: -; D gene: -
CDR3 protein: CASSPLGANVLTF; CDR3 DNA: TGTGCCAGCAGTCCTTTGGGGGCCAACGTCCTGACTTTC; V gene: TRBV28; J gene: TRBJ2-6; clone size: -; D gene: -
CDR3 protein: CSVDRAGGFGFFTDTQYF; CDR3 DNA: TGCAGCGTTGATCGAGCGGGGGGGTTTGGCTTTTTCACAGATACGCAGTATTTT; V gene: TRBV29-1; J gene: TRBJ2-3; clone size: -; D gene: TRBD2
CDR3 protein: CASSYEGFYEQYF; CDR3 DNA: TGTGCCAGCAGCTATGAGGGTTTCTACGAGCAGTACTTC; V gene: TRBV6-5; J gene: TRBJ2-7; clone size: many; D gene: -
CDR3 protein: CASSSMGVPTYEQYF; CDR3 DNA: TGTGCCAGCAGCTCGATGGGGGTCCCCACCTACGAGCAGTACTTC; V gene: TRBV7-2; J gene: TRBJ2-7; clone size: many; D gene: -
CDR3 protein: CASRLDDSPNTEAFF; CDR3 DNA: TGCGCCAGCAGACTCGACGACAGCCCGAACACTGAAGCTTTCTTT; V gene: TRBV4-1; J gene: TRBJ1-1; clone size: -; D gene: -
CDR3 protein: CASKDIREAQYF; CDR3 DNA: TGTGCCAGTAAAGACATCCGGGAAGCACAGTACTTC; V gene: TRBV19; J gene: TRBJ2-7; clone size: -; D gene: -
CDR3 protein: CASSARPGDEKLFF; CDR3 DNA: TGTGCCAGCAGCGCCCGACCTGGAGATGAAAAACTGTTTTTT; V gene: TRBV9; J gene: TRBJ1-4; clone size: many; D gene: -
CDR3 protein: CAIGAMGMNTEAFF; CDR3 DNA: TGTGCCATCGGTGCTATGGGGATGAACACTGAAGCTTTCTTT; V gene: TRBV10-3; J gene: TRBJ1-1; clone size: -; D gene: -
CDR3 protein: CASSSGAPSTDTQYF; CDR3 DNA: TGTGCCAGCAGCTCAGGGGCCCCTTCCACAGATACGCAGTATTTT; V gene: TRBV5-5; J gene: TRBJ2-3; clone size: many; D gene: -
CDR3 protein: CSVVPGGEQYF; CDR3 DNA: TGCAGCGTTGTTCCGGGAGGTGAGCAGTACTTC; V gene: TRBV29-1; J gene: TRBJ2-5; clone size: -; D gene: TRBD2
CDR3 protein: CASSLRDSVAYNEQFF; CDR3 DNA: TGTGCCAGCAGCCTCAGGGACTCCGTTGCCTACAATGAGCAGTTCTTC; V gene: TRBV6-2/TRBV6-3; J gene: TRBJ2-1; clone size: -; D gene: -
CDR3 protein: CASSPFVLETQYF; CDR3 DNA: TGTGCCAGCAGCCCCTTTGTCTTAGAGACCCAGTACTTC; V gene: TRBV7-3; J gene: TRBJ2-5; clone size: many; D gene: -
CDR3 protein: CASSPTGDAGETQYF; CDR3 DNA: TGCGCCAGCAGCCCAACAGGGGACGCGGGAGAGACCCAGTACTTC; V gene: TRBV5-1; J gene: TRBJ2-5; clone size: many; D gene: TRBD1
CDR3 protein: CASSPPLGTTNEKLFF; CDR3 DNA: TGCGCCAGCAGCCCCCCCCTAGGGACAACTAATGAAAAACTGTTTTTT; V gene: TRBV5-1; J gene: TRBJ1-4; clone size: few; D gene: -
CDR3 protein: CASSRDRATEQYF; CDR3 DNA: TGTGCCAGCAGCCGGGACAGGGCAACCGAGCAGTACTTC; V gene: TRBV9; J gene: TRBJ2-7; clone size: few; D gene: TRBD1
CDR3 protein: CASSYGQGRARRTDTQYF; CDR3 DNA: TGTGCCAGCAGTTACGGCCAGGGAAGGGCTCGACGCACAGATACGCAGTATTTT; V gene: TRBV6-2/TRBV6-3; J gene: TRBJ2-3; clone size: -; D gene: -
CDR3 protein: CASSLSGQGAGEQYF; CDR3 DNA: TGTGCCAGCAGTCTATCAGGACAGGGGGCGGGGGAGCAGTACTTC; V gene: TRBV27; J gene: TRBJ2-7; clone size: many; D gene: TRBD1
CDR3 protein: CASSEALGRTASNTEAFF; CDR3 DNA: TGTGCCAGCAGTGAAGCGCTAGGAAGGACAGCCTCGAACACTGAAGCTTTCTTT; V gene: TRBV2; J gene: TRBJ1-1; clone size: -; D gene: -
CDR3 protein: CASRGTGAIVQPQHF; CDR3 DNA: TGTGCCAGCAGGGGGACAGGGGCAATCGTTCAGCCCCAGCATTTT; V gene: TRBV6-1; J gene: TRBJ1-5; clone size: -; D gene: TRBD1
CDR3 protein: CASSVGASGAYNEQFF; CDR3 DNA: TGTGCCAGCAGCGTAGGAGCTAGCGGGGCCTACAATGAGCAGTTCTTC; V gene: TRBV9; J gene: TRBJ2-1; clone size: -; D gene: TRBD2
CDR3 protein: CATSGTGNFQETQYF; CDR3 DNA: TGTGCCACCAGCGGGACAGGGAATTTCCAAGAGACCCAGTACTTC; V gene: TRBV24-1; J gene: TRBJ2-5; clone size: few; D gene: TRBD1
CDR3 protein: CASSLGGQGTNTEAFF; CDR3 DNA: TGTGCCAGCAGCTTAGGTGGGCAGGGGACGAACACTGAAGCTTTCTTT; V gene: TRBV7-6; J gene: TRBJ1-1; clone size: few; D gene: -